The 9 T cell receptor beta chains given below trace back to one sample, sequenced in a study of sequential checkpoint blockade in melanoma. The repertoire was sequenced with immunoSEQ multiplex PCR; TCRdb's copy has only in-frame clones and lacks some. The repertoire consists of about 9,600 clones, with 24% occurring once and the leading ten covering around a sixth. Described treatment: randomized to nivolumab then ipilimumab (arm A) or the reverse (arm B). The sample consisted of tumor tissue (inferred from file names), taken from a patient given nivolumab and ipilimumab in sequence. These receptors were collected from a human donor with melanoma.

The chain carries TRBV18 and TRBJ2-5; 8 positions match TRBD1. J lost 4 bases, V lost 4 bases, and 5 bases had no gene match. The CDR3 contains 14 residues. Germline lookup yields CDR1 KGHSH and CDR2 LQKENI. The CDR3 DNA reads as TGTGCCAGCTCACGGACAGGGTATGGAGAGACCCAGTACTTC. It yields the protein CASSRTGYGETQYF.

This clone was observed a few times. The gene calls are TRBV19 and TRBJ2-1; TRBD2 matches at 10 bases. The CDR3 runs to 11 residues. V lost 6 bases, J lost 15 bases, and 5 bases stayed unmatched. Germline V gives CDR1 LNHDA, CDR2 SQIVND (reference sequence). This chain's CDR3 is CASREREGLFF. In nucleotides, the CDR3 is TGTGCCAGTAGGGAGCGGGAGGGGCTGTTCTTC.

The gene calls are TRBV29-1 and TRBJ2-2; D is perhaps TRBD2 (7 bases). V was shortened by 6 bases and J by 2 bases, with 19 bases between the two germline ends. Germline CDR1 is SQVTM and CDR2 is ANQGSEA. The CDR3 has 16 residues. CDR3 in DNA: TGCAGCGTCTGGGGGGACGGGGGGACAAACACCGGGGAGCTGTTTTTT. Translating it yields CSVWGDGGTNTGELFF.

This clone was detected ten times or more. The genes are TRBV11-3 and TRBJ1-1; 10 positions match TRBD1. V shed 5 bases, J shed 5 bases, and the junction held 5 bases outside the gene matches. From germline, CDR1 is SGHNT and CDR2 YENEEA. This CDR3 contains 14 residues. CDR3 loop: CASSPGQGQTEAFF. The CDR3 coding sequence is TGTGCCAGCAGCCCGGGACAGGGGCAAACTGAAGCTTTCTTT.

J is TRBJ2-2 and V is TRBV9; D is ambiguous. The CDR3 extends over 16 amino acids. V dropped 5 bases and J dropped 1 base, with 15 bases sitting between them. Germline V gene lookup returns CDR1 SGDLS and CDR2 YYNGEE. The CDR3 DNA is TGTGCCAGCAGTGAAGAGTTAGTCCTGAACACCGGGGAGCTGTTTTTT. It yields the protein CASSEELVLNTGELFF.

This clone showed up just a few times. The CDR3 DNA reads as TGTGCCTGGAGGGCAGGGGGGTATGGCTACACCTTC. Translated: CAWRAGGYGYTF. The gene calls are TRBV30 and TRBJ1-2, with 7 bases aligning to TRBD1. The germline V gene encodes CDR1 GTSNPN and CDR2 SVGIG (reference sequence). With 3 bases clipped from V and 5 bases from J, the junction kept 3 bases outside the gene matches. The CDR3 length is 12 residues.

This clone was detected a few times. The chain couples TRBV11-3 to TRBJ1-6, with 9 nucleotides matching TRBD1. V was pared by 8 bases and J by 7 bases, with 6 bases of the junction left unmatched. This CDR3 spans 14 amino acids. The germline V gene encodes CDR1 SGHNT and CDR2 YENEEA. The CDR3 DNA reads TGTGCCAGCGAGAGACAGGGGGGAAATTCACCCCTCCACTTT. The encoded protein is CASERQGGNSPLHF.

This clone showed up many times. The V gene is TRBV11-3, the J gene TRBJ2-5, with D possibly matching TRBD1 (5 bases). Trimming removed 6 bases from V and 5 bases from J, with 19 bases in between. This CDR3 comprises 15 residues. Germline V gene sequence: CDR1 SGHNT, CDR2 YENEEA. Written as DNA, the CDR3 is TGTGCCAGCAGGCAGGCAGGGTGGGTTCCCGAGACCCAGTACTTC. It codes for CASRQAGWVPETQYF.

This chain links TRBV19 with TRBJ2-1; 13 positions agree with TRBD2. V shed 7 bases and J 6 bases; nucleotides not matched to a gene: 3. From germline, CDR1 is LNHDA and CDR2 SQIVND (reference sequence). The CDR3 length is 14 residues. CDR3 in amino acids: CASMGTSGINEQFF. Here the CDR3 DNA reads TGTGCCAGTATGGGGACTAGCGGGATCAATGAGCAGTTCTTC. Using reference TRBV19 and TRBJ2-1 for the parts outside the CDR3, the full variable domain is DGGITQSPKYLFRKEGQNVTLSCEQNLNHDAMYWYRQDPGQGLRLIYYSQIVNDFQKGDIAEGYSVSREKKESFPLTVTSAQKNPTAFYLCASMGTSGINEQFFGPGTRLTVL.